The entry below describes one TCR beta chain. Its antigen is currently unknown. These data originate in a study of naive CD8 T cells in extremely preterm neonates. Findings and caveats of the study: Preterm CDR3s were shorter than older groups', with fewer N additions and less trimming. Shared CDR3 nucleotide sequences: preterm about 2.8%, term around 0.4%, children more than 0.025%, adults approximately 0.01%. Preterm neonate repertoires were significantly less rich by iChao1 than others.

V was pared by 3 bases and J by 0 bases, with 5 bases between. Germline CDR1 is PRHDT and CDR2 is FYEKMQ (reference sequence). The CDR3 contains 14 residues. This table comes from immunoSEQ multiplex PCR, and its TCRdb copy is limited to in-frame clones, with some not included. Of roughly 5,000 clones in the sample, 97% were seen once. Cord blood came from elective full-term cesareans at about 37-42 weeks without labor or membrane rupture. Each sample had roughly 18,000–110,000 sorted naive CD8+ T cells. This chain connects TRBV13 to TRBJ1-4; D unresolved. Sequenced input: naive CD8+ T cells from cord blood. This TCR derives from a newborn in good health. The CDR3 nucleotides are TGTGCCAGCAGCTTTAGAGCAACTAATGAAAAACTGTTTTTT. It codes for CASSFRATNEKLFF.